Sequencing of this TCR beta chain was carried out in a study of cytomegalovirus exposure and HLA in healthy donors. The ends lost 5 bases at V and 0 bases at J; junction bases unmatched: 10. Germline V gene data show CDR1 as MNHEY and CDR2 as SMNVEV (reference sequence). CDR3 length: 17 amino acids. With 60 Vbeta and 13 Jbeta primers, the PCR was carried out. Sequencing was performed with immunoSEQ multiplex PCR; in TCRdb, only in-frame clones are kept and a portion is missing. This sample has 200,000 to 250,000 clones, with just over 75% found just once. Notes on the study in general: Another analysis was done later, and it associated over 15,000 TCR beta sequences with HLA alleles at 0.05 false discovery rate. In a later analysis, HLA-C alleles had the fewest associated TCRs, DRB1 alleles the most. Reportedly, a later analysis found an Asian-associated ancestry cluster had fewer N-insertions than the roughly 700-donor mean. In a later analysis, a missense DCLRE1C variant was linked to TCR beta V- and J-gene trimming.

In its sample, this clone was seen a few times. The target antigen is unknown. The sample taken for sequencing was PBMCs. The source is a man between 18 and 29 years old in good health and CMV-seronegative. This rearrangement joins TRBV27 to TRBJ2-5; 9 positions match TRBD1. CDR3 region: CASSPGTGKGYQETQYF. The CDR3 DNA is TGTGCCAGCAGTCCCGGGACAGGGAAAGGGTACCAAGAGACCCAGTACTTC.